These T cell receptor beta chains were read from a single sample in a study of blood T cell repertoires in COVID-19. Only in-frame clones appear in the TCRdb table, and some are missing; sequencing was by immunoSEQ multiplex PCR. In the table there are 110,000 to 150,000 clones, 85% to 90% of which are singletons. The sample consisted of PBMCs or T cells enriched from blood (not recorded which). These receptors originate from a man aged 55 to 70 who had recovered from COVID-19. CDR3s include the opening cysteine and the closing phenylalanine or tryptophan. The order of the fields is J gene, V gene, D gene, clone size, CDR3 DNA, CDR3 protein. A D gene is named only where the DNA matches it firmly. Size tells how often a clone was seen (once, few, many) or the class of an expanded clone, and some rows leave it out.

TRBJ2-5 TRBV4-2 - - TGTGCCAGCAGCCAAGATGGGGGCGTAAATAGGGAGACCCAGTACTTC CASSQDGGVNRETQYF
TRBJ2-1 TRBV3-1/TRBV3-2 TRBD2 - TGTGCCAGCAGCCAGGGACTAGCGGCCTACAATGAGCAGTTCTTC CASSQGLAAYNEQFF
TRBJ2-1 TRBV7-3 TRBD1 - TGTGCCAGCAGCTTAATGCCGGGACAGGGGTACAATGAGCAGTTCTTC CASSLMPGQGYNEQFF
TRBJ2-2 TRBV9 TRBD1 - TGTGCCAGCAGCTTGGGGACAGGGGGCTTTGCCGGGGAGCTGTTTTTT CASSLGTGGFAGELFF
TRBJ2-3 TRBV11-3 - - TGTGCCAGCAGCTCTTTCGTAGGGGGGGCAGATACGCAGTATTTT CASSSFVGGADTQYF
TRBJ1-2 TRBV25-1 TRBD1 - TGTGCCAGCAGTGACCCCAAAAAGTTGACAGGGTGGGGCTACACCTTC CASSDPKKLTGWGYTF
TRBJ2-7 TRBV6-1 - - TGTGCCAGCAGTGAACTCGTCCTTTCCGAGCAGTACTTC CASSELVLSEQYF
TRBJ2-1 TRBV27 TRBD1 - TGTGCCAGCAGTCCCTACAGGGGGCTTCTCTACAATGAGCAGTTCTTC CASSPYRGLLYNEQFF
TRBJ2-7 TRBV28 - - TGTGCCAGCAAAGGAGGCACCTACGAGCAGTACTTC CASKGGTYEQYF
TRBJ2-1 TRBV11-1 - - TGTGCCAGCGGACAGAGAAATTACAATGAGCAGTTCTTC CASGQRNYNEQFF
TRBJ1-2 TRBV5-1 - - TGCGCCAGCAGCCCCGGGGGGCCCGAAGGCTACACCTTC CASSPGGPEGYTF
TRBJ1-1 TRBV3-1/TRBV3-2 - - TGTGCCAGCAGAGACCACGGGGGTCGTGTGGCTTTCTTT CASRDHGGRVAFF
TRBJ2-7 TRBV7-6 TRBD1 - TGTGCCAGCAGCCCTTACAGGGGGAGCTCCTACGAGCAGTACTTC CASSPYRGSSYEQYF
TRBJ2-3 TRBV19 TRBD2 - TGTGCCAGTAGTAGTGTAGCGGGTAGCACAGATACGCAGTATTTT CASSSVAGSTDTQYF
TRBJ2-1 TRBV10-3 - - TGTGCCATCAGTCCCGGGATCCCCGGCAATGAGCAGTTCTTC CAISPGIPGNEQFF
TRBJ1-2 TRBV5-4 - - TGTGCCAGCAGCTTGGGGGGGGATGGCTACACCTTC CASSLGGDGYTF
TRBJ2-2 TRBV18 - - TGTGCCAGCGGGAGTCGCGCCGGGGAGCTGTTTTTT CASGSRAGELFF
TRBJ2-5 TRBV2 - - TGTGCCAGCAGTGAAGCAGCCAGGGAAGAGACCCAGTACTTC CASSEAAREETQYF
TRBJ1-1 TRBV2 - - TGTGCCAGCAGTGGACGGTCGCGGGCTTTCTTT CASSGRSRAFF
TRBJ2-3 TRBV21-1 - - TGTGCCAGCAGCAAAGGACAGCCGCCCACGAATACGCAGTATTTT CASSKGQPPTNTQYF
TRBJ1-4 TRBV28 - - TGTGCCAGCATCTCGGGGAGGGGAAGGGCAACTAATGAAAAACTGTTTTTT CASISGRGRATNEKLFF
TRBJ1-1 TRBV7-9 TRBD1 few TGTGCCAGCAGTCCCCGACAGGGCCCTGAAGCTTTCTTT CASSPRQGPEAFF
TRBJ2-1 TRBV6-4 TRBD2 once TGTGCCAGCAGTGTACGACTAGCGGGGTACAATGAGCAGTTCTTC CASSVRLAGYNEQFF
TRBJ2-7 TRBV29-1 - few TGCAGCGTTGAAGGCAGGGACTCCTACGAGCAGTACTTC CSVEGRDSYEQYF
TRBJ1-1 TRBV18 - - TGTGCCAGCTCACCCAGGCGGGAGACTGAAGCTTTCTTT CASSPRRETEAFF
TRBJ2-5 TRBV9 TRBD2 - TGTGCCAGCAGCGTAGGAGGATCAGCGGGGATTCAAGAGACCCAGTACTTC CASSVGGSAGIQETQYF
TRBJ2-3 TRBV7-6 TRBD2 - TGTGCCAGCAGCCCCGCCCGACTAGCGGGGGGTAGCACAGATACGCAGTATTTT CASSPARLAGGSTDTQYF
TRBJ1-4 TRBV4-2 - - TGTGCCAGCAGCCTCCACAGGATGAGTCGCGAAAAACTGTTTTTT CASSLHRMSREKLFF
TRBJ1-3 TRBV2 - - TGTGCCAGCAGACCACAGGGATACTCTGGAAACACCATATATTTT CASRPQGYSGNTIYF
TRBJ1-2 TRBV6-5 - - TGTGCCAGCAGTTACTCGCAGGGGCGCGGAGGCTACACCTTC CASSYSQGRGGYTF
TRBJ1-5 TRBV5-1 TRBD1 - TGCGCCAGCAGCCTCTCAGGACAGGCCGGTCAGCCCCAGCATTTT CASSLSGQAGQPQHF
TRBJ1-1 TRBV14 - - TGTGCCAAACCGGGACTGACGAACACTGAAGCTTTCTTT CAKPGLTNTEAFF